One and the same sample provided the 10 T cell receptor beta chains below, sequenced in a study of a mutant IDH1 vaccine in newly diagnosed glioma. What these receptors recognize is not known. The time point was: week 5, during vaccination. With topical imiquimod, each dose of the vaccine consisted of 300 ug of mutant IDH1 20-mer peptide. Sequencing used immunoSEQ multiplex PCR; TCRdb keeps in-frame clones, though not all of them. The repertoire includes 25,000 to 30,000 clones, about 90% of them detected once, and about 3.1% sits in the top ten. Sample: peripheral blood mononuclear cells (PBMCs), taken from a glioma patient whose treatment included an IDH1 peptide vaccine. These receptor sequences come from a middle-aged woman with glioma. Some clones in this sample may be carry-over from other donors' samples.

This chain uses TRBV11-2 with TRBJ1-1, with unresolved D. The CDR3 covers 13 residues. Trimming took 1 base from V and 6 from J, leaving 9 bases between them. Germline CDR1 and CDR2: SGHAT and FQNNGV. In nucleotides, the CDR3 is TGTGCCAGCAGCTTAGCGTTCCGGGCTGAAGCTTTCTTT. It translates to CASSLAFRAEAFF.

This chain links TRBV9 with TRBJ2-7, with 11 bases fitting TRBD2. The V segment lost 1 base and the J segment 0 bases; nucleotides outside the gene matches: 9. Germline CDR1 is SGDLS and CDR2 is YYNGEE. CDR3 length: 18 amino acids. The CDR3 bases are TGTGCCAGCAGCGTAATAGCGGGAGGGCCCGGTAGCTCCTACGAGCAGTACTTC. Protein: CASSVIAGGPGSSYEQYF.

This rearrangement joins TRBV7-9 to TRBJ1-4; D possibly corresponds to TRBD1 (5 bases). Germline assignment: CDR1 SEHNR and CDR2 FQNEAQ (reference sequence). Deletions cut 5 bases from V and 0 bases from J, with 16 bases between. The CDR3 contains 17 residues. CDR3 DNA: TGTGCCAGCAGCAATCAGGCGGAGGGGACAACTAATGAAAAACTGTTTTTT. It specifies CASSNQAEGTTNEKLFF.

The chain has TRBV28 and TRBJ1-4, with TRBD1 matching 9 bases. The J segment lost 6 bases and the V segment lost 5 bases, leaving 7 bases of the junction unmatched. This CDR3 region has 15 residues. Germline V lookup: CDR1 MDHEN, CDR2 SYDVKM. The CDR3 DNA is TGTGCCAGCAGTCCACAGGGGGCACGGGATGAAAAACTGTTTTTT. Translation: CASSPQGARDEKLFF.

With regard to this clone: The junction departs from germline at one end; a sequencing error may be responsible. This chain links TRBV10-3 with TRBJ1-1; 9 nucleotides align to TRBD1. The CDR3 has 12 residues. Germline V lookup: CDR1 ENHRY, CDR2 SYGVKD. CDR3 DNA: TGTGCCATCAGTGACGATAGGACAGGGGTAACCTTT. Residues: CAISDDRTGVTF.

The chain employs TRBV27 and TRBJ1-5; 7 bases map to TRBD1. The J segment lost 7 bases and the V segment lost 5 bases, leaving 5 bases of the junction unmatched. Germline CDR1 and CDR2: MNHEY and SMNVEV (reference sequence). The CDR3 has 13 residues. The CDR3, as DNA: TGTGCCAGCAGTCGGGACAGCGGGCAGCCCCAGCATTTT. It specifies CASSRDSGQPQHF.

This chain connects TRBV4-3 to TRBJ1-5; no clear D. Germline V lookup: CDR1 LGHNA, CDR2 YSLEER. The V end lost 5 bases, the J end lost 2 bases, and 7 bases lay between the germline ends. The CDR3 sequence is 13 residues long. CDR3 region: CASSERGNQPQHF. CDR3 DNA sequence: TGCGCCAGCAGCGAACGGGGCAATCAGCCCCAGCATTTT.

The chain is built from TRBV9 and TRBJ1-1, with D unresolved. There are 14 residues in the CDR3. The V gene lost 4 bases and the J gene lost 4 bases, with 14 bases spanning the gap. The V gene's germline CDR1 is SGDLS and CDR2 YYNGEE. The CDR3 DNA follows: TGTGCCAGCAGCCCTATATCGGGAGGCACTGAAGCTTTCTTT. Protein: CASSPISGGTEAFF.

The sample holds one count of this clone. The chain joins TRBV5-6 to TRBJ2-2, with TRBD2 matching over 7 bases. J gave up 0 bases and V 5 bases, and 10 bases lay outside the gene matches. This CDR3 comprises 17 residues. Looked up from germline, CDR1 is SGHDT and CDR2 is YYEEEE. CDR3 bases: TGTGCCAGCAGGAGGGAGCCGGGAGGCCCGAACACCGGGGAGCTGTTTTTT. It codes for CASRREPGGPNTGELFF.

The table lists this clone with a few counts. CDR3 DNA sequence: TGTGCCAGCAGAACCGACTACACGGGTTACAATGAGCAGTTCTTC. The encoded protein is CASRTDYTGYNEQFF. The chain carries TRBV28 and TRBJ2-1; maybe TRBD2 (5 bases). This CDR3 is 15 amino acids long. Germline V gene lookup returns CDR1 MDHEN and CDR2 SYDVKM. Trimming removed 6 bases from V and 4 bases from J, with 16 bases in between.